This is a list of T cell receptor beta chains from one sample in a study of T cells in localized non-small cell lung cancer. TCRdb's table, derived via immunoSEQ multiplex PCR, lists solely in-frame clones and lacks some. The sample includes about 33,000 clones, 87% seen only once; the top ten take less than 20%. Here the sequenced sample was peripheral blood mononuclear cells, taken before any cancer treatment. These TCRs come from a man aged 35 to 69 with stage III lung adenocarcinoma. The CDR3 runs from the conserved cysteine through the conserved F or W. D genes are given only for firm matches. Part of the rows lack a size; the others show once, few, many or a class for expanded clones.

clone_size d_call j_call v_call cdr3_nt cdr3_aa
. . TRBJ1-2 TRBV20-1 TGCAGTGCTAGAGAGGGTTATGGCTACACCTTC CSAREGYGYTF
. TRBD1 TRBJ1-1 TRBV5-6 TGTGCCAGCAGCTTGTGGCAGGGGGTTTATGCAACTGAAGCTTTCTTT CASSLWQGVYATEAFF
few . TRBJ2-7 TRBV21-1 TGTGCCAGCAGCGAGGGACATATAATCTCCTACGAGCAGTACTTC CASSEGHIISYEQYF
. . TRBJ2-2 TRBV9 TGTGCCAGCAGTCGCGGGGGCCACACCGGGGAGCTGTTTTTT CASSRGGHTGELFF
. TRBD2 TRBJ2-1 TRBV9 TGTGCCAGCAGCCCTCGGGTAGCGGGGGGCAATGAGCAGTTCTTC CASSPRVAGGNEQFF
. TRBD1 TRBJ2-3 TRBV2 TGTGCCAGCAGGGGACAGGGAGATCTAAATACGCAGTATTTT CASRGQGDLNTQYF
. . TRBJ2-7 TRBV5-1 TGCGCCAGCAGCTCGGGGCGGGCTGGGCACGAGCAGTACTTC CASSSGRAGHEQYF
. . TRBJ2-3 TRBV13 TGTGCCAGCAGCCGGCGACTGGGTACAGATACGCAGTATTTT CASSRRLGTDTQYF
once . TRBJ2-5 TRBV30 TGTGCCTGGAGTTTGACAGACCAAGAGACCCAGTACTTC CAWSLTDQETQYF
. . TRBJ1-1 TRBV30 TGTGCCTGGAGCCAAGGGAAGTTTGAAGCTTTCTTT CAWSQGKFEAFF
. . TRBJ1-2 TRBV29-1 TGCAGCGTTGAAGATCTTCGGGGGAAGTCCTATGGCTACACCTTC CSVEDLRGKSYGYTF
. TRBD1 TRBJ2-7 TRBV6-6 TGTGCCAGCAGTCTCGGACAGGACGACTCCTACGAGCAGTACTTC CASSLGQDDSYEQYF
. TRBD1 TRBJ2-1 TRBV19 TGTGCCAGTAGTGCCGATACGACAGGGGGGAATGAGCAGTTCTTC CASSADTTGGNEQFF
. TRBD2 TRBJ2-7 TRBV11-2 TGTGCCAGCAGCCCCCGAGGTAGCGGGATCCCCTACGAGCAGTACTTC CASSPRGSGIPYEQYF
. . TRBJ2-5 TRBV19 TGTGCCAGTAGTATAGTTGCAGGGCAAGAGACCCAGTACTTC CASSIVAGQETQYF
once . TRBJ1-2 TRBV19 TGTGCCAGTAGTATATTGGCAGGGAGTCCCAACTATGGCTACACCTTC CASSILAGSPNYGYTF
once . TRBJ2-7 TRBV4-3 TGCGCCAGCAGCCAAGATCGTCTCGGCGAGCAGTACTTC CASSQDRLGEQYF
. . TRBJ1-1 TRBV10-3 TGTGCCATCAGTGATCTGGACAGATCAACTGAAGCTTTCTTT CAISDLDRSTEAFF
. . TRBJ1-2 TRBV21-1 TGTGCCAGCAGCAAAGGACAGGGAAACTATGGCTACACCTTC CASSKGQGNYGYTF
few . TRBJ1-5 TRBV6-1 TGTGCCAGCCACCGGGGCAATCAGCCCCAGCATTTT CASHRGNQPQHF
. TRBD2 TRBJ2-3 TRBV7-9 TGTGCCAGCAGTAGGGGCGGGGGTTACACAGATACGCAGTATTTT CASSRGGGYTDTQYF
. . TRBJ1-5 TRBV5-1 TGCGCCAGCAGCTTAACTCAGGGGATGGGTCAGCCCCAGCATTTT CASSLTQGMGQPQHF
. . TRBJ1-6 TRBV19 TGTGCCACCTCCAGACAGGCGGATAATTCACCCCTCCACTTT CATSRQADNSPLHF
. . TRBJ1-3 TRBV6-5 TGTGCCAGCAGCCAGGACGGGAGCTCTGGAAACACCATATATTTT CASSQDGSSGNTIYF
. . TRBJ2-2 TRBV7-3 TGTGCCAGCAGCTTAATAGCACCGGCGGTTGGCGGGGAGCTGTTTTTT CASSLIAPAVGGELFF
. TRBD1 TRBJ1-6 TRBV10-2 TGCGCCAGCAGTGAGTCGCGGACCGGGACAGGGAAGAATTCACCCCTCCACTTT CASSESRTGTGKNSPLHF